Included here is one T cell receptor (beta chain) sequence, with context. The data belong to a study of T cell responses to AZD1222 COVID-19 vaccine. Looked up from germline, CDR1 is MNHEY and CDR2 is SVGAGI. The CDR3 is 14 residues long. Trimming removed 9 bases from V and 1 base from J; junction bases left unmatched: 7. Libraries were prepared by immunoSEQ multiplex PCR; TCRdb keeps only in-frame clonotypes and omits some of them. The sample gives around 140,000 clones, more than 85% of which show up once; roughly 4% is in the top ten. This receptor was identified in an adult who received the AZD1222 COVID-19 vaccine. The rearrangement links TRBV6-5 to TRBJ2-3; 7 bases align to TRBD1. The starting material was peripheral blood, obtained 28 days after the second AZD1222 dose. The CDR3 nucleotides read TGTGCCAGTCCCAGGGGGTCTGGCACAGATACGCAGTATTTT. Amino acids: CASPRGSGTDTQYF.